Included here is one T cell receptor (beta chain) sequence, with context. Its antigen remains unknown. The sample comes from a study of cytomegalovirus exposure and HLA in healthy donors. The wider study: Clustering assigned 70% to 90% of the approximately 430 genotyped donors to the Caucasian-associated ancestry cluster.

Study-level points and caveats: Most TCRs appeared rarely, but some public TCRs recurred in many donors.

In the PCR, 60 Vbeta and 13 Jbeta primers were used. Assay used: immunoSEQ multiplex PCR; TCRdb lists only in-frame clones, some missing. The data contain approximately 160,000 clones, approximately 77% of them seen just once; the ten biggest clones take up under 1.5%. Sequences were obtained from PBMCs. The receptor was derived from a man younger than 30 in good health and CMV-seronegative.

As DNA, the CDR3 is TGTGCCAGCAGTTTTAGGCCTTGGGACAGGGATTGGGATGAGCAGTTCTTC. It specifies CASSFRPWDRDWDEQFF. V usage is TRBV11-2 and J usage is TRBJ2-1; 9 bases agree with TRBD1. V was pared by 6 bases and J by 8 bases, with 17 bases of the junction left unmatched. Looked up from germline, CDR1 is SGHAT and CDR2 is FQNNGV. The CDR3 covers 17 residues.